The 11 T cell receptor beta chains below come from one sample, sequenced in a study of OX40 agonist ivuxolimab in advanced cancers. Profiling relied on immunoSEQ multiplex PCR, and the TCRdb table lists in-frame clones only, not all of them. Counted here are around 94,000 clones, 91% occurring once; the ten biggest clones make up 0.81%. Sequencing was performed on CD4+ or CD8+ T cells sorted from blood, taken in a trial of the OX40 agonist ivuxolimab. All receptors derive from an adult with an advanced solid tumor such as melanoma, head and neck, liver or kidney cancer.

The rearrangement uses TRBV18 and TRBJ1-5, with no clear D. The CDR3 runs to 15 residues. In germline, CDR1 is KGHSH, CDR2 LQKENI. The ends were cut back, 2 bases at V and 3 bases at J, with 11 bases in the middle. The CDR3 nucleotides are TGTGCCAGCTCACCAGGAGCTACTTCCAATCAGCCCCAGCATTTT. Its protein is CASSPGATSNQPQHF.

The CDR3 sequence is CASSQDTASSNYGYTF. DNA for the CDR3: TGTGCCAGCAGCCAAGATACGGCCAGCTCTAACTATGGCTACACCTTC. The rearrangement links TRBV4-2 to TRBJ1-2; D not certain. From germline, CDR1 is LGHNA and CDR2 YNFKEQ. The length of the CDR3 is 16 residues. Trimming stripped 0 bases from V and 0 bases from J, with 11 bases between.

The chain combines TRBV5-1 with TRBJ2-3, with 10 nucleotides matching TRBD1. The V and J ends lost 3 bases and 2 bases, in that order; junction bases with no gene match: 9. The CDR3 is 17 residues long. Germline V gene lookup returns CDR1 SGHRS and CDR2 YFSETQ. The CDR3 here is CASSSYGTGDPTDTQYF. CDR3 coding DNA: TGCGCCAGCAGCTCATACGGGACAGGGGACCCCACAGATACGCAGTATTTT. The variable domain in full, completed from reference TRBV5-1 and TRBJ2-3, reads KAGVTQTPRYLIKTRGQQVTLSCSPISGHRSVSWYQQTPGQGLQFLFEYFSETQRNKGNFPGRFSGRQFSNSRSEMNVSTLELGDSALYLCASSSYGTGDPTDTQYFGPGTRLTVL.

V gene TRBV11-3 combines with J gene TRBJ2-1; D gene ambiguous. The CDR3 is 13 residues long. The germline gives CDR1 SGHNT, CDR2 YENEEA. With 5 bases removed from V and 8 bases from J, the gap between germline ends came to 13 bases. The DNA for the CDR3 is TGTGCCAGCAGCGGCCTAGGGCTCGATGAGCAGTTCTTC. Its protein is CASSGLGLDEQFF.

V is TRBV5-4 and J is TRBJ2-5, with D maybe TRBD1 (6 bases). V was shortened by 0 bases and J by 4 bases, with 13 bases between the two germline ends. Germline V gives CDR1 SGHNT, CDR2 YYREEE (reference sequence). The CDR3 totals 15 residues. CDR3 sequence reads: CASSLEGELSETQYF. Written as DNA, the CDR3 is TGTGCCAGCAGCTTGGAGGGGGAGCTTTCAGAGACCCAGTACTTC.

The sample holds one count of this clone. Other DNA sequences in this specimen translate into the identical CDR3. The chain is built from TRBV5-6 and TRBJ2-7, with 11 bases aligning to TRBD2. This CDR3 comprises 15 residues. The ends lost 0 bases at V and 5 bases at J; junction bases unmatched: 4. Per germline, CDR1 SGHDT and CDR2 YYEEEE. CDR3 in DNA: TGTGCCAGCAGCTTGGCACTAGCGGGAGTCGACGAGCAGTACTTC. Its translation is CASSLALAGVDEQYF.

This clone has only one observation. CDR3: CASSALTGEGSYEQYF. The CDR3, as DNA: TGTGCCAGCTCAGCGTTGACAGGGGAAGGGTCCTACGAGCAGTACTTC. The chain combines TRBV18 with TRBJ2-7, with 8 bases matching TRBD1. V was clipped by 5 bases and J by 1 base; unmatched bases: 10. Germline assignment: CDR1 KGHSH and CDR2 LQKENI. The CDR3 has 16 residues.

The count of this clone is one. CDR3 bases: TGTGCCAGCACAAGGGGGGGGCAGGGAATCACTGAAGCTTTCTTT. Protein: CASTRGGQGITEAFF. J is TRBJ1-1 and V is TRBV6-6, with D perhaps matching TRBD1 (6 bases). This CDR3 has 15 residues. V was cut by 7 bases and J by 4 bases, with 19 bases left in between. Per germline, CDR1 MNHNY and CDR2 SVGAGI (reference sequence).

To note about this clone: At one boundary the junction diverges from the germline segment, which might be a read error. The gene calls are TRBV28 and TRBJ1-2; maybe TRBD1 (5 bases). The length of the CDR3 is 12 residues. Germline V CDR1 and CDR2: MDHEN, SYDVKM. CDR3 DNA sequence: TGTGCCAGCAGTTCCAATATACCGGGGGGGACTTTC. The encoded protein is CASSSNIPGGTF.

The CDR3 here is CASSKVVTTSSGNTIYF. The DNA of the CDR3 is TGTGCCAGCAGCAAAGTGGTGACAACAAGCTCTGGAAACACCATATATTTT. The chain uses TRBV21-1 and TRBJ1-3; the table names TRBD1, a call not compared with the DNA. TRBV21-1 has pseudogene status. This CDR3 is 17 amino acids long.

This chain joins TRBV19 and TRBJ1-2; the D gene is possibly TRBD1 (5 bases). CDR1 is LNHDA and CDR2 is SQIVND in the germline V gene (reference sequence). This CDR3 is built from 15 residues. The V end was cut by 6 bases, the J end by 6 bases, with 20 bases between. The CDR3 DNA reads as TGTGCCAGTAGCCGGGACGCCGGACGTTTACATGGCTACACCTTC. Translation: CASSRDAGRLHGYTF.